The entry below describes one T cell receptor (beta chain). Trimming took 0 bases from V and 5 from J, leaving 7 bases between them. CDR3 length: 13 amino acids. Germline CDR1 reads SGHTA; CDR2 reads FQGNSA. The data stem from a study of blood T cell repertoires in COVID-19. Study-level background: Acute and convalescent COVID-19 specimens originated in the United States, Italy and Spain. The cDNA or gDNA used as material had been derived from T cells, B-cell-depleted T cells, or PBMCs.

Original methodology: The assay estimated nucleated cells by amplifying reference gene primers. Produced via immunoSEQ multiplex PCR; TCRdb's table is partial and in-frame only. The V and J calls and clone size come from that table; D and trimming were worked out from the DNA. The sample lists 200,000 or so clones; around 79% were seen once. This clonotype originated in a man between 60 and 70 years old with active or convalescent COVID-19. The sequenced material came from peripheral blood. This chain links TRBV7-2 with TRBJ1-2; no firm D call. This CDR3 reads CASSLALQYGYTF. The CDR3 nucleotides are TGTGCCAGCAGCTTAGCACTACAATATGGCTACACCTTC.